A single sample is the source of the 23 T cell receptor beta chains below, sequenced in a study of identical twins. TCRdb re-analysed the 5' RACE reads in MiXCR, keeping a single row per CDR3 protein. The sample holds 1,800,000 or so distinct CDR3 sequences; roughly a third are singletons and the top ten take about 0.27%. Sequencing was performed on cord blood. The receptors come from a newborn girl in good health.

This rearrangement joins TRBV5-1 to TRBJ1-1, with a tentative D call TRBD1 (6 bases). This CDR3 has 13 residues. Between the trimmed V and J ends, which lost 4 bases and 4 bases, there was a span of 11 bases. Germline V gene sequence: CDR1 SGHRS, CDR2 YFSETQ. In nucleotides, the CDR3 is TGCGCCAGCAGCCACAGGGAAACCACTGAAGCTTTCTTT. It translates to CASSHRETTEAFF. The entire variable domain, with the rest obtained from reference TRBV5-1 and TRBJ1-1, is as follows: KAGVTQTPRYLIKTRGQQVTLSCSPISGHRSVSWYQQTPGQGLQFLFEYFSETQRNKGNFPGRFSGRQFSNSRSEMNVSTLELGDSALYLCASSHRETTEAFFGQGTRLTVV.

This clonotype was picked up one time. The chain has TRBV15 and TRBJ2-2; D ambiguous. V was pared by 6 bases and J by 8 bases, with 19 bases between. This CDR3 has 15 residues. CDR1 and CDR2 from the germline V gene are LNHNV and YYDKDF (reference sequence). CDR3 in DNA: TGTGCCACCAGAGGCCCCAACCTTCCGACAGGGGAGCTGTTTTTT. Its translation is CATRGPNLPTGELFF.

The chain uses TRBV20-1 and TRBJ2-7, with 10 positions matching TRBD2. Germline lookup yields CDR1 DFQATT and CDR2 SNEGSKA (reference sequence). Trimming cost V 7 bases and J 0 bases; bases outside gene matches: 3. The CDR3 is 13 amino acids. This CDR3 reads CSGLAGPSYEQYF. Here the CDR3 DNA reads TGCAGTGGACTAGCGGGTCCCTCCTACGAGCAGTACTTC.

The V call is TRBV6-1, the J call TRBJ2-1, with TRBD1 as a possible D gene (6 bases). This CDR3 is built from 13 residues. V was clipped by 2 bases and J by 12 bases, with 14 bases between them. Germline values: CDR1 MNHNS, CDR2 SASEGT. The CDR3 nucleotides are TGTGCCAGCAGTGAATATATGGTAGGGGGGCAGTTCTTC. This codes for CASSEYMVGGQFF.

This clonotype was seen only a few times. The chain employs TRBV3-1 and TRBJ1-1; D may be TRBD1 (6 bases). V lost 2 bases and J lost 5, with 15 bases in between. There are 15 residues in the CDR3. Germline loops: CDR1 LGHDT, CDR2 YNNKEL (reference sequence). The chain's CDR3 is CASSQNRDRGTEAFF. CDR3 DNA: TGTGCCAGCAGCCAAAACAGGGATCGGGGGACTGAAGCTTTCTTT.

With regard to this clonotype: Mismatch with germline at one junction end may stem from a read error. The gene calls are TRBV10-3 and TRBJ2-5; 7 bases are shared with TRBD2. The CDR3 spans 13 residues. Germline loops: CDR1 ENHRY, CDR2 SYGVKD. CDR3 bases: TGTGCCATCAGCTGGGGACTACAAGAGACCCAGTCCTTC. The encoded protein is CAISWGLQETQSF.

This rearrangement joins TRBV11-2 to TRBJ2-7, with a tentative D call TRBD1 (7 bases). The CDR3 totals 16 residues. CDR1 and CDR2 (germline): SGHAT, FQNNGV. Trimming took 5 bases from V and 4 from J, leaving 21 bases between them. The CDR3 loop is CASSTYRGGDTYEQYF. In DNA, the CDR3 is TGTGCCAGCAGCACCTACAGGGGCGGGGATACATACGAGCAGTACTTC. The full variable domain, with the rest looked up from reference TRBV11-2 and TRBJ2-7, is EAGVAQSPRYKIIEKRQSVAFWCNPISGHATLYWYQQILGQGPKLLIQFQNNGVVDDSQLPKDRFSAERLKGVDSTLKIQPAKLEDSAVYLCASSTYRGGDTYEQYFGPGTRLTVT.

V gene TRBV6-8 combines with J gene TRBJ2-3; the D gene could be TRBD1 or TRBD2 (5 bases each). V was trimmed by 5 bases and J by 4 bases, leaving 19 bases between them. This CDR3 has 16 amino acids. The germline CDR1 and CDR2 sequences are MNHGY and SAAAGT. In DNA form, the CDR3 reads TGTGCCAGCAGTCCGGGGCGGTCCAACGGCGCAGATACGCAGTATTTT. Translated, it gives CASSPGRSNGADTQYF.

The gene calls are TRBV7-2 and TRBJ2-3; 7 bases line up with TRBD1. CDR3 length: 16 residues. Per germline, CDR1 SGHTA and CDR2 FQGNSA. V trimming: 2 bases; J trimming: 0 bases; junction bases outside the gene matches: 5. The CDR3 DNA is TGTGCCAGCAGCTTAAACAGGGGACCTAGCACAGATACGCAGTATTTT. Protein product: CASSLNRGPSTDTQYF. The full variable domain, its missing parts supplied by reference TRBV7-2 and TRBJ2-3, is GAGVSQSPSNKVTEKGKDVELRCDPISGHTALYWYRQSLGQGLEFLIYFQGNSAPDKSGLPSDRFSAERTGGSVSTLTIQRTQQEDSAVYLCASSLNRGPSTDTQYFGPGTRLTVL.

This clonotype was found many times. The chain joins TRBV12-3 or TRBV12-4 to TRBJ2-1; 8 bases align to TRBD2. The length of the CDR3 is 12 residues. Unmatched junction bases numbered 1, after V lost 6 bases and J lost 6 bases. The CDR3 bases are TGTGCCAGCAGACTAGCGGTCAATGAGCAGTTCTTC. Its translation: CASRLAVNEQFF.

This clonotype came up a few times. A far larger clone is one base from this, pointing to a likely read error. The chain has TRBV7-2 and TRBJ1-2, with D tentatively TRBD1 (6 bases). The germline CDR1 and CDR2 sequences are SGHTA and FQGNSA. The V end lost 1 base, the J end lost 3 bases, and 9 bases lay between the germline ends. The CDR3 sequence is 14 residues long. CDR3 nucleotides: TGTGCCAGCAGCTTAGGGGGGGCTGACTATGGCTACACCTTC. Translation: CASSLGGADYGYTF.

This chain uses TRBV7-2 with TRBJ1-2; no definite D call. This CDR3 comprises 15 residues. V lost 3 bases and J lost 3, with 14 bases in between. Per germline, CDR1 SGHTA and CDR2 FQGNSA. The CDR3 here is CASSFEGTRHYGYTF. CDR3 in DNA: TGTGCCAGCAGCTTCGAGGGCACTCGACACTATGGCTACACCTTC.

CDR3 amino acids: CASSELGRGSLYGYTF. DNA of the CDR3: TGTGCCAGCAGTGAATTAGGGAGAGGGTCCCTCTATGGCTACACCTTC. This sequence joins TRBV6-1 and TRBJ1-2; D gene unclear. Trimming took off 2 bases at V and 4 bases at J, with 17 bases between the two ends. This CDR3 contains 16 residues. Germline CDR1 reads MNHNS; CDR2 reads SASEGT.

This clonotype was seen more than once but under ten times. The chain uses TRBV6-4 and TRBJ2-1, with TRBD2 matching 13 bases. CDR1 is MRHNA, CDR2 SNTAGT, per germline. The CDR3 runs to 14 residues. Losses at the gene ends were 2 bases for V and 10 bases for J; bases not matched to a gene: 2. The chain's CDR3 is CASSDQTSGREQFF. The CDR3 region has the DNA TGTGCCAGCAGTGACCAGACTAGCGGGAGGGAGCAGTTCTTC.

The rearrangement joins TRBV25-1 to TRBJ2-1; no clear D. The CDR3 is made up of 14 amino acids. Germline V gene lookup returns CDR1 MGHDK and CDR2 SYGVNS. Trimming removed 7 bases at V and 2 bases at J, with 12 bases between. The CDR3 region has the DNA TGTGCCAGCACCAAGGACGAAACCTACAATGAGCAGTTCTTC. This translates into CASTKDETYNEQFF.

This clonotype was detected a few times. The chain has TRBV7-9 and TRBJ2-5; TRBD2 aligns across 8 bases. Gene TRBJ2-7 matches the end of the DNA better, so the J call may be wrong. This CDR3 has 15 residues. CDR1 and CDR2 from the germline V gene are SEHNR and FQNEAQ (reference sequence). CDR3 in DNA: TGTGCCAGCAGCTTAGCGGCGGGACTAGTAGGCGAGCAGTACTTC. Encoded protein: CASSLAAGLVGEQYF.

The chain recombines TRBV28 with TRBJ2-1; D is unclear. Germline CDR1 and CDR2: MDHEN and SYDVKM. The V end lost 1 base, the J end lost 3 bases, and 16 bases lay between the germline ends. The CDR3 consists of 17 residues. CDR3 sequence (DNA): TGTGCCAGCAGTTTATTAAAAGGAACTTTTAGCTACAATGAGCAGTTCTTC. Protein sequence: CASSLLKGTFSYNEQFF. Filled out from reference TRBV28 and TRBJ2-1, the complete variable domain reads DVKVTQSSRYLVKRTGEKVFLECVQDMDHENMFWYRQDPGLGLRLIYFSYDVKMKEKGDIPEGYSVSREKKERFSLILESASTNQTSMYLCASSLLKGTFSYNEQFFGPGTRLTVL.

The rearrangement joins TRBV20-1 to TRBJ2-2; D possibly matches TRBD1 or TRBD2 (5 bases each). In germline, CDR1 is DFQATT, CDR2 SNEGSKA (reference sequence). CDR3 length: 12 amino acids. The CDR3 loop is CTAGGGAGELFF. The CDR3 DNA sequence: TGCACCGCTGGGGGTGGGGCCGGGGAGCTGTTTTTT.

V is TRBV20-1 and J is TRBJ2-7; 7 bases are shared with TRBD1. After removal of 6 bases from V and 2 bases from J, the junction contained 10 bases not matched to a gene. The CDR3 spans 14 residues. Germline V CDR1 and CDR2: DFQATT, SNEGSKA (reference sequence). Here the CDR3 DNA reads TGCAGTGCAACCTACAGGGGTGGGGCCTACGAGCAGTACTTC. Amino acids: CSATYRGGAYEQYF.

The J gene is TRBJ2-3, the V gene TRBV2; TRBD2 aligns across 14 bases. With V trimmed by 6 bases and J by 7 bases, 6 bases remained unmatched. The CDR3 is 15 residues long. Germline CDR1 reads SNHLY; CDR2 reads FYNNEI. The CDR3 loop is CASSGTSGRQYTQYF. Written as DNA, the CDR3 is TGTGCCAGCAGCGGGACTAGCGGGAGACAGTATACGCAGTATTTT.

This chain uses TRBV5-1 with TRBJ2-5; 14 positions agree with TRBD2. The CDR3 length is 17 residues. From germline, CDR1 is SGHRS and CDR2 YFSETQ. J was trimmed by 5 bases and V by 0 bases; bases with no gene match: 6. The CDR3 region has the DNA TGCGCCAGCAGCTTGGTGGGACTAGCGGGAGCGAAGGAGACCCAGTACTTC. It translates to CASSLVGLAGAKETQYF.

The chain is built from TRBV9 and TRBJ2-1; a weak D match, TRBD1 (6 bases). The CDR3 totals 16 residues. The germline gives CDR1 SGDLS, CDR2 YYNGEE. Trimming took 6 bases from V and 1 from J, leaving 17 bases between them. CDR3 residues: CASTRGHRASYNEQFF. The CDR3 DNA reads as TGTGCCAGCACGAGGGGACACAGGGCTTCCTACAATGAGCAGTTCTTC.

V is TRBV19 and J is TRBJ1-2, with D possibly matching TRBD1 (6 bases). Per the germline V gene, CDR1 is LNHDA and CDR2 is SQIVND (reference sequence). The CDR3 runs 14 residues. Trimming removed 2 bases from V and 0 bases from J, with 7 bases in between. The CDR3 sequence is CASSIRQANYGYTF. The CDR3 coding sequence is TGTGCCAGTAGTATAAGACAGGCTAACTATGGCTACACCTTC.